These 31 T cell receptor beta chains were all obtained from the same sample, sequenced in a study of cytomegalovirus exposure and HLA in healthy donors. TCRdb keeps only in-frame clones here, not all; method: immunoSEQ multiplex PCR. The sample contains fewer than 350,000 clones, approximately 88% of which appear only once. The sequenced sample consisted of PBMCs. The receptors were sampled from a woman younger than 30 in good health and CMV-seronegative.

This clone was observed a few times. The rearrangement uses TRBV28 and TRBJ1-1; 9 positions agree with TRBD1. With 4 bases clipped from V and 5 bases from J, the junction kept 8 bases outside the gene matches. The CDR3 spans 15 residues. Germline V gene data show CDR1 as MDHEN and CDR2 as SYDVKM. Here the CDR3 reads CASSSQQGAGTEAFF. The CDR3 bases are TGTGCCAGCAGTTCCCAACAGGGGGCTGGAACTGAAGCTTTCTTT. The variable domain in full, with the rest retrieved from reference TRBV28 and TRBJ1-1, is DVKVTQSSRYLVKRTGEKVFLECVQDMDHENMFWYRQDPGLGLRLIYFSYDVKMKEKGDIPEGYSVSREKKERFSLILESASTNQTSMYLCASSSQQGAGTEAFFGQGTRLTVV.

The CDR3 sequence: CASSIRQALGAEQYF. The CDR3, as DNA: TGTGCCAGCAGTATACGACAGGCTTTGGGTGCCGAGCAGTACTTC. The chain combines TRBV6-6 with TRBJ2-7; TRBD1 is a possible D gene (6 bases). V dropped 5 bases and J dropped 6 bases, with 20 bases sitting between them. Germline CDR1 is MNHNY and CDR2 is SVGAGI (reference sequence). The CDR3 covers 15 residues.

The rearrangement uses TRBV5-8 and TRBJ2-2; possible D gene TRBD1, 6 bases. Deletions cut 0 bases from V and 1 base from J, with 7 bases between. CDR1 and CDR2 from the germline V gene are SGHTS and YDEGEE. The CDR3 consists of 15 residues. CDR3 in DNA: TGTGCCAGCAGCTTGGCGGGACAGAACACCGGGGAGCTGTTTTTT. Residues: CASSLAGQNTGELFF.

The chain is built from TRBV25-1 and TRBJ2-5; D perhaps matches TRBD2 (6 bases). Germline assignment: CDR1 MGHDK and CDR2 SYGVNS. CDR3 length: 14 residues. With 10 bases removed from V and 3 bases from J, the gap between germline ends came to 18 bases. CDR3 in DNA: TGTGCCACCACGAAAAAGACTAGTGAAGAGACCCAGTACTTC. This gives the protein CATTKKTSEETQYF.

The genes are TRBV28 and TRBJ1-5, with no clear D. Trimming took 8 bases from V and 10 from J, leaving 12 bases between them. Germline CDR1 is MDHEN and CDR2 is SYDVKM. This CDR3 is built from 11 residues. The CDR3 bases are TGTGCCAGCCTAAGCCGGGGACCCCAGCATTTT. This encodes CASLSRGPQHF. Drawing the rest from reference TRBV28 and TRBJ1-5, the complete variable domain is DVKVTQSSRYLVKRTGEKVFLECVQDMDHENMFWYRQDPGLGLRLIYFSYDVKMKEKGDIPEGYSVSREKKERFSLILESASTNQTSMYLCASLSRGPQHFGDGTRLSIL.

This clone was detected only a few times. The rearrangement links TRBV28 to TRBJ2-3, with 8 bases matching TRBD1. Losses at the gene ends were 5 bases for V and 1 base for J; bases not matched to a gene: 5. Germline lookup yields CDR1 MDHEN and CDR2 SYDVKM. The CDR3 runs 15 residues. CDR3 bases: TGTGCCAGCAGTGACCCGGGACAGGGCACAGATACGCAGTATTTT. This codes for CASSDPGQGTDTQYF.

This rearrangement joins TRBV28 to TRBJ2-7; maybe TRBD2 (5 bases). V lost 8 bases, J lost 6 bases, and 14 bases lay in between. There are 12 residues in the CDR3. The germline gives CDR1 MDHEN, CDR2 SYDVKM. DNA of the CDR3: TGTGCCAGCGATACTAGAAGTGGCGAGCAGTACTTC. Amino acids: CASDTRSGEQYF. Based on the CDR3 plus reference TRBV28 and TRBJ2-7, the full variable domain is DVKVTQSSRYLVKRTGEKVFLECVQDMDHENMFWYRQDPGLGLRLIYFSYDVKMKEKGDIPEGYSVSREKKERFSLILESASTNQTSMYLCASDTRSGEQYFGPGTRLTVT.

The rearrangement links TRBV6-5 to TRBJ2-7; D is ambiguous. Germline-derived CDR1 and CDR2 are MNHEY and SVGAGI. V lost 0 bases and J lost 6, with 12 bases in between. This CDR3 has 14 amino acids. The CDR3 sequence: CASSYSIFSAEQYF. The CDR3 coding sequence is TGTGCCAGCAGTTACTCGATATTCAGCGCCGAGCAGTACTTC.

CDR3 in DNA: TGTGCCAGCAGCTTGGTGCTAGCGGGAGCGGGTGAGCAGTTCTTC. It specifies CASSLVLAGAGEQFF. The V call is TRBV5-4, the J call TRBJ2-1; 10 positions agree with TRBD2. CDR1 and CDR2 (germline): SGHNT, YYREEE (reference sequence). CDR3 size: 15 residues. V was clipped by 0 bases and J by 9 bases; unmatched bases: 6.

The gene calls are TRBV18 and TRBJ2-4; TRBD1 matches 7 bases. Germline V gives CDR1 KGHSH, CDR2 LQKENI. The ends lost 1 base at V and 6 bases at J; junction bases unmatched: 9. The CDR3 runs to 16 residues. Here the CDR3 reads CASSPLGQDLGNIQYF. The DNA of the CDR3 is TGTGCCAGCTCACCACTCGGACAGGATCTTGGAAACATTCAGTACTTC.

Here the CDR3 DNA reads TGCGCCAGCAGCCACGAGGGGGCAAATGAGCAGTTCTTC. Translated: CASSHEGANEQFF. The J gene is TRBJ2-1, the V gene TRBV4-1; 7 bases align to TRBD1. Germline V lookup: CDR1 MGHRA, CDR2 YSYEKL. CDR3 length: 13 amino acids. V gave up 3 bases and J gave up 7 bases; unmatched junction bases: 3.

J is TRBJ2-7 and V is TRBV7-2; D not resolved. Germline loops: CDR1 SGHTA, CDR2 FQGNSA. The CDR3 is made up of 15 amino acids. The V gene lost 9 bases and the J gene lost 4 bases, with 22 bases spanning the gap. The CDR3 region is CASRELGVPIYEQYF. The CDR3 bases are TGTGCCAGTCGAGAGCTTGGAGTTCCTATTTACGAGCAGTACTTC.

This clone was observed a handful of times. V usage is TRBV5-5 and J usage is TRBJ2-5; TRBD1 aligns across 9 bases. This CDR3 comprises 16 residues. Germline V gene lookup returns CDR1 SGHKS and CDR2 YYEKEE (reference sequence). V lost 4 bases to trimming and J lost 2 bases; unmatched junction nucleotides: 9. DNA of the CDR3: TGTGCCAGCAGCCGTTTCGCAGGGACAGGGCAAGAGACCCAGTACTTC. The encoded protein is CASSRFAGTGQETQYF.

The chain couples TRBV7-6 to TRBJ2-1; 9 nucleotides match TRBD2. In germline, CDR1 is SGHVS, CDR2 FNYEAQ. V lost 1 base, J lost 12 bases, and 7 bases stayed unmatched. The CDR3 extends over 14 amino acids. In DNA, the CDR3 is TGTGCCAGCAGCTTAGACGGTGGACTAGCGTGGCAGTTCTTC. Encoded protein: CASSLDGGLAWQFF.

This clone has only one observation. The chain combines TRBV20-1 with TRBJ2-7; D might be TRBD2 (6 bases). CDR1 DFQATT and CDR2 SNEGSKA come from the germline V gene (reference sequence). This CDR3 spans 11 amino acids. CDR3 amino acids: CTVYSGYEQYF. The CDR3 nucleotides read TGCACCGTGTATAGCGGCTACGAGCAGTACTTC.

J is TRBJ1-5 and V is TRBV27, with D maybe TRBD1 (5 bases). The V and J ends lost 6 bases and 3 bases respectively, with 18 bases between them. Germline CDR1 reads MNHEY; CDR2 reads SMNVEV (reference sequence). The CDR3 spans 16 residues. As DNA, the CDR3 is TGTGCCAGCAGCCCCACTCAGACAGTGGCCAATCAGCCCCAGCATTTT. This encodes CASSPTQTVANQPQHF.

V gene TRBV29-1 combines with J gene TRBJ2-7; TRBD1 aligns across 9 bases. The CDR3 is made up of 14 amino acids. J was trimmed by 4 bases and V by 4 bases; bases with no gene match: 8. Per the germline V gene, CDR1 is SQVTM and CDR2 is ANQGSEA. This CDR3 reads CSVAQPGQGYEQYF. DNA for the CDR3: TGCAGCGTTGCGCAACCGGGACAGGGTTACGAGCAGTACTTC.

This clone was detected only once. V gene TRBV5-1 combines with J gene TRBJ1-2, with D possibly being TRBD1 (6 bases). This CDR3 is 16 amino acids long. The germline V gene has CDR1 SGHRS and CDR2 YFSETQ. Trimming stripped 4 bases from V and 4 bases from J, with 20 bases between. The CDR3 reads CASSQGTSGWGYGYTF. CDR3 coding DNA: TGCGCCAGCAGCCAGGGGACCTCCGGATGGGGCTATGGCTACACCTTC.

The rearrangement links TRBV28 to TRBJ2-7; 10 bases are shared with TRBD1. Germline CDR1 is MDHEN and CDR2 is SYDVKM. The V and J ends lost 6 bases and 1 base, in that order; junction bases with no gene match: 12. The CDR3 extends over 17 amino acids. The CDR3 loop is CASSRTGGAFSSYEQYF. The CDR3 DNA is TGTGCCAGCAGCCGGACAGGGGGGGCCTTTTCATCCTACGAGCAGTACTTC. The full variable domain, rest sourced from reference TRBV28 and TRBJ2-7, is DVKVTQSSRYLVKRTGEKVFLECVQDMDHENMFWYRQDPGLGLRLIYFSYDVKMKEKGDIPEGYSVSREKKERFSLILESASTNQTSMYLCASSRTGGAFSSYEQYFGPGTRLTVT.

Only a few counts were recorded for this clone. The rearrangement uses TRBV5-1 and TRBJ1-2, with a possible D match to TRBD1 (5 bases). Trimming took 1 base from V and 4 from J, leaving 14 bases between them. The CDR3 has 15 residues. The germline CDR1 and CDR2 sequences are SGHRS and YFSETQ. The CDR3 nucleotides are TGCGCCAGCAGCTTGACCGGGCCAGGGTCCTATGGCTACACCTTC. This sequence encodes CASSLTGPGSYGYTF. Based on the CDR3 plus reference TRBV5-1 and TRBJ1-2, the full variable domain is KAGVTQTPRYLIKTRGQQVTLSCSPISGHRSVSWYQQTPGQGLQFLFEYFSETQRNKGNFPGRFSGRQFSNSRSEMNVSTLELGDSALYLCASSLTGPGSYGYTFGSGTRLTVV.

The chain combines TRBV28 with TRBJ1-5, with D possibly matching TRBD1 (5 bases). Germline-derived CDR1 and CDR2 are MDHEN and SYDVKM. The V gene lost 3 bases and the J gene lost 5 bases, with 11 bases spanning the gap. This CDR3 is 14 amino acids long. The CDR3 loop is CASSLRRAHQPQHF. The CDR3 DNA reads as TGTGCCAGCAGTTTGCGCAGGGCCCATCAGCCCCAGCATTTT.

This chain uses TRBV19 with TRBJ2-1; weak D call: TRBD1 (5 bases). This CDR3 is 13 amino acids long. V gave up 10 bases and J gave up 6 bases, with 16 bases separating them. Germline V lookup: CDR1 LNHDA, CDR2 SQIVND (reference sequence). CDR3 nucleotides: TGTGCCACTCACAGGACCCCTGCCAATGAGCAGTTCTTC. The encoded protein is CATHRTPANEQFF. Full variable domain (missing parts from reference TRBV19 and TRBJ2-1): DGGITQSPKYLFRKEGQNVTLSCEQNLNHDAMYWYRQDPGQGLRLIYYSQIVNDFQKGDIAEGYSVSREKKESFPLTVTSAQKNPTAFYLCATHRTPANEQFFGPGTRLTVL.

V is TRBV27 and J is TRBJ2-1; perhaps TRBD1 as D (7 bases). CDR1 is MNHEY, CDR2 SMNVEV, per germline (reference sequence). CDR3 size: 15 residues. V was clipped by 4 bases and J by 7 bases, with 17 bases between them. CDR3 in amino acids: CASSWAGGIANEQFF. The CDR3 coding sequence is TGTGCCAGCAGTTGGGCAGGGGGGATCGCGAATGAGCAGTTCTTC.

This clone was seen just once. This chain joins TRBV6-1 and TRBJ1-5, with 7 bases matching TRBD1. The germline gives CDR1 MNHNS, CDR2 SASEGT. This CDR3 spans 14 amino acids. V gave up 2 bases and J gave up 2 bases; unmatched junction bases: 0. CDR3 protein: CASSEQGGNQPQHF. As DNA, the CDR3 is TGTGCCAGCAGTGAACAGGGGGGCAATCAGCCCCAGCATTTT.

The chain carries TRBV15 and TRBJ2-6; the match to TRBD1 covers 12 bases. After removal of 4 bases from V and 2 bases from J, the junction contained 9 bases not matched to a gene. Germline V gene sequence: CDR1 LNHNV, CDR2 YYDKDF (reference sequence). The CDR3 totals 19 residues. In DNA, the CDR3 is TGTGCCACCAGCAACTCAAGGGACAGGGGGCTTACTGGGGCCAACGTCCTGACTTTC. It codes for CATSNSRDRGLTGANVLTF.

The CDR3 DNA is TGTGCCAGCAGTGAAAGGGACAGGAACTATGGCTACACCTTC. It yields the protein CASSERDRNYGYTF. The chain carries TRBV25-1 and TRBJ1-2; 8 bases match TRBD1. The CDR3 extends over 14 amino acids. Germline CDR1 reads MGHDK; CDR2 reads SYGVNS. Trimming removed 2 bases from V and 2 bases from J; junction bases left unmatched: 1.

This chain uses TRBV7-3 with TRBJ2-5; 14 bases fit TRBD2. Germline values: CDR1 SGHTA, CDR2 FQGTGA. The CDR3 contains 15 residues. After removal of 5 bases from V and 5 bases from J, the junction contained 4 bases not matched to a gene. The CDR3 bases are TGTGCCAGCAGCAGGGGACTAGCGGGAGTTGAGACCCAGTACTTC. Encoded protein: CASSRGLAGVETQYF.

The chain combines TRBV5-7 with TRBJ1-1, with no clear D. TRBV5-7 is assigned to the ORF class and has an uncertain function. This CDR3 is built from 14 residues. With 0 bases removed from V and 4 bases from J, the gap between germline ends came to 10 bases. The CDR3 spells CASSLGCGGTEAFF. In DNA, the CDR3 is TGTGCCAGCAGCTTGGGCTGCGGCGGCACTGAAGCTTTCTTT.

The chain uses TRBV10-1 and TRBJ2-2, with unresolved D. The V gene lost 5 bases and the J gene lost 2 bases, with 15 bases spanning the gap. CDR1 and CDR2 from the germline V gene are WNHNN and SYGVQD (reference sequence). The CDR3 consists of 16 residues. CDR3 nucleotide sequence: TGCGCCAGCAGTTCAAGTTCTACCCCAAACACCGGGGAGCTGTTTTTT. Protein sequence: CASSSSSTPNTGELFF.

This clone was found once. The chain joins TRBV27 to TRBJ2-7; D is perhaps TRBD2 (6 bases). This CDR3 contains 15 residues. CDR1 and CDR2 (germline): MNHEY, SMNVEV (reference sequence). The V and J ends lost 1 base and 0 bases respectively, with 10 bases between them. CDR3 in amino acids: CASSLYSGYSYEQYF. CDR3 DNA sequence: TGTGCCAGCAGTTTATACAGCGGGTACTCCTACGAGCAGTACTTC.

The J gene is TRBJ2-3, the V gene TRBV25-1, with 10 bases identical to TRBD1. V lost 2 bases and J lost 3; bases outside the gene matches: 5. The germline gives CDR1 MGHDK, CDR2 SYGVNS. This CDR3 is 16 amino acids long. CDR3 coding DNA: TGTGCCAGCAGTGAAATGGGACAGGGGATTACAGATACGCAGTATTTT. Protein sequence: CASSEMGQGITDTQYF.